This passage covers 5 T cell receptor beta chains from one sample sequenced in a study of T cell responses to AZD1222 COVID-19 vaccine (dated by TCRdb to the early 2020s). Interpreted using the paper, the time point label stands for: baseline before first vaccination. The library was made by the immunoSEQ multiplex PCR assay. TCRdb holds this immuneACCESS table with in-frame rearrangements only. Some clones are missing; in checked studies, unresolved V genes explain under half, and the rest has no known cause. The sample table lists about 160,000 clones, 91% of them with a count of one. Together, the top ten hold 1.5% to 2% of the sample. The sequences come from peripheral blood, collected on day 0 of AZD1222 vaccination. The receptors stem from an adult in good health.

The CDR3 spells CASSDPQRDIGRYEQYF. CDR3 nucleotides: TGTGCCAGCAGCGACCCTCAAAGAGATATTGGAAGGTACGAGCAGTACTTC. V is TRBV2 and J is TRBJ2-7; D is undetermined. CDR3 length: 17 amino acids. Germline CDR1 and CDR2: SNHLY and FYNNEI. Trimming removed 6 bases at V and 4 bases at J, with 25 bases between.

This sequence joins TRBV27 and TRBJ1-5; maybe TRBD1 (5 bases). V was pared by 1 base and J by 0 bases, with 10 bases between. The CDR3 totals 16 residues. The V gene's germline CDR1 is MNHEY and CDR2 SMNVEV (reference sequence). CDR3 DNA sequence: TGTGCCAGCAGTTTATGGGGCGTTAGTAGCAATCAGCCCCAGCATTTT. Protein product: CASSLWGVSSNQPQHF.

The CDR3 is CASSLGPGLAGEQYF. CDR3 in DNA: TGTGCCAGCAGCTTAGGCCCCGGACTAGCGGGGGAGCAGTACTTC. The V gene is TRBV7-6, the J gene TRBJ2-7; 12 bases line up with TRBD2. From germline, CDR1 is SGHVS and CDR2 FNYEAQ. This CDR3 is 15 amino acids long. J lost 7 bases, V lost 1 base, and 5 bases had no gene match.

The rearrangement links TRBV7-9 to TRBJ2-3; possible D gene TRBD2, 5 bases. This CDR3 region has 14 residues. Germline V gene lookup returns CDR1 SEHNR and CDR2 FQNEAQ (reference sequence). V was shortened by 4 bases and J by 1 base, with 9 bases between the two germline ends. The CDR3 bases are TGTGCCAGCAGCTCAGCGGATGGCACAGATACGCAGTATTTT. This sequence encodes CASSSADGTDTQYF.

This sequence joins TRBV24-1 and TRBJ2-7; TRBD1 matches 10 bases. From germline, CDR1 is KGHDR and CDR2 SFDVKD. This CDR3 is built from 15 residues. After removal of 3 bases from V and 5 bases from J, the junction contained 6 bases not matched to a gene. CDR3 region: CATSDGGQGRHEQYF. The CDR3 nucleotides read TGTGCCACCAGTGATGGGGGACAGGGGCGGCACGAGCAGTACTTC.